There are a few counts of the clone carrying this T cell receptor (beta chain). The data originate from a study of beta chain features in type 1 diabetes. TCRB transcripts that were expressed got sequenced, as all of the isolated RNA had been reverse transcribed. TCRdb's copy holds only in-frame clones and misses some; the assay was immunoSEQ multiplex PCR. The sample includes a few hundred thousand clones, roughly 15% of them seen just once. The CDR3 runs to 17 residues. Looked up from germline, CDR1 is MGHDK and CDR2 is SYGVNS. V shed 5 bases and J shed 2 bases, with 21 bases lying between them. The V call is TRBV25-1, the J call TRBJ2-5; possible D gene TRBD2, 7 bases. Input material: naive CD4+ T cells from blood. The receptor comes from a young woman in good health. CDR3: CASSSPPYGGRQETQYF. The CDR3 region has the DNA TGTGCCAGCAGTTCCCCCCCCTACGGGGGGCGACAAGAGACCCAGTACTTC.